The clone carrying this T cell receptor beta chain was detected many times. Antigen: not known. This sample is drawn from a study of T cell repertoires in cytomegalovirus infection. The wider study: Public TCR beta signatures indicated both CMV infection and matching HLA type.

Germline V gene data show CDR1 as SGHDN and CDR2 as FVKESK. The J segment lost 7 bases and the V segment lost 4 bases, leaving 10 bases of the junction unmatched. The CDR3 runs to 16 residues. TCRdb analysed the reads with MiXCR anew, one entry per CDR3 protein. Here the sample spans 200,000 to 300,000 distinct CDR3 sequences, 12% being singletons. General study points: Frequencies of public TCR beta families were cumulated, and this identified carriers of CMV plus the relevant HLA. The ex vivo response was dominated by HLA-C-restricted CMV-specific TCR beta clonotypes.

Material for sequencing was PBMCs. The chain joins TRBV14 to TRBJ1-4; 9 nucleotides agree with TRBD1. The receptor comes from a human donor in good health (CMV status not recorded). Some clones in this sample may be carry-over from other donors' samples. The CDR3 spells CASSRTTGGAGEKLFF. Here the CDR3 DNA reads TGTGCCAGCAGCCGCACTACAGGGGGCGCGGGTGAAAAACTGTTTTTT.